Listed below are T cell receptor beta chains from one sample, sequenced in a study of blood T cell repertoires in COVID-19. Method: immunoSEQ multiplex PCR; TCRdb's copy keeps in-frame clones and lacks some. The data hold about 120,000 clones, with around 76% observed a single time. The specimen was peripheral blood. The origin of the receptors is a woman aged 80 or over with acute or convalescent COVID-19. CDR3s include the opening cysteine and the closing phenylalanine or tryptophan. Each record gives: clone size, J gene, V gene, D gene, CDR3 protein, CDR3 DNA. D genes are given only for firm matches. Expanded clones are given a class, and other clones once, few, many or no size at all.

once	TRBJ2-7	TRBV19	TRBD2	CASSIEPGLAHYEQYF	TGTGCCAGTAGTATAGAGCCGGGACTAGCACACTACGAGCAGTACTTC
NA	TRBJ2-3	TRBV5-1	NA	CASSLAGGSADTQYF	TGCGCCAGCAGCTTGGCGGGGGGCAGCGCAGATACGCAGTATTTT
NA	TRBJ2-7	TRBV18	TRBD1	CASSPGQGGQDEQYF	TGTGCCAGCTCACCCGGACAGGGGGGTCAGGACGAGCAGTACTTC
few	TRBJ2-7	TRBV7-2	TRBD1	CASSSGTGTYEQYF	TGTGCCAGCAGCTCCGGGACAGGTACCTACGAGCAGTACTTC
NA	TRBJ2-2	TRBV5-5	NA	CASSLVPQGQDAGELFF	TGTGCCAGCAGCTTGGTTCCGCAGGGCCAGGACGCCGGGGAGCTGTTTTTT
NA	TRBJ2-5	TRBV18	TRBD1	CASSSFRDRGRETQYF	TGTGCCAGCTCATCCTTCCGGGACAGGGGCCGGGAGACCCAGTACTTC
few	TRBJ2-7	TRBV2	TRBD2	CASSEDAGGSYEQYF	TGTGCCAGCAGTGAAGACGCGGGGGGATCCTACGAGCAGTACTTC
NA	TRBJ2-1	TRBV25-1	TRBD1	CASSDFDRGSQFF	TGTGCCAGCAGTGACTTCGACAGGGGATCGCAGTTCTTC
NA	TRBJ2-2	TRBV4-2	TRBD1	CASSQAFFGTANTGELFF	TGTGCCAGCAGCCAAGCTTTTTTCGGGACAGCGAACACCGGGGAGCTGTTTTTT
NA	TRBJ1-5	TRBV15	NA	CATRILDGPNNQPQHF	TGTGCCACCAGGATACTAGACGGCCCTAACAATCAGCCCCAGCATTTT
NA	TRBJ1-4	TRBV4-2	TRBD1	CASSLTTGGNLEKLFF	TGTGCCAGCAGCCTAACGACAGGGGGGAATCTTGAAAAACTGTTTTTT
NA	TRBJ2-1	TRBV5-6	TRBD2	CASSPIAGGRNEQFF	TGTGCCAGCAGCCCGATAGCGGGGGGGCGCAATGAGCAGTTCTTC
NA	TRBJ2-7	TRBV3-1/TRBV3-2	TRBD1	CASSANVGTDEQYF	TGTGCCAGCAGCGCCAACGTCGGGACAGACGAGCAGTACTTC
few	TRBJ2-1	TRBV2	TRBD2	CASSERAGGPNEQFF	TGTGCCAGCAGTGAAAGAGCGGGAGGGCCGAATGAGCAGTTCTTC
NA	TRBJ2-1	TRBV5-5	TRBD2	CASSLWTTSGVVPEQFF	TGTGCCAGCAGCTTGTGGACCACTAGCGGGGTAGTCCCTGAGCAGTTCTTC
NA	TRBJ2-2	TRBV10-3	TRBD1	CAIRDRALDAGELFF	TGTGCCATCAGGGACAGGGCGTTGGACGCCGGGGAGCTGTTTTTT
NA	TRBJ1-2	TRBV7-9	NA	CASSPQGPLYGYTF	TGTGCCAGCAGCCCACAGGGACCGCTCTATGGCTACACCTTC
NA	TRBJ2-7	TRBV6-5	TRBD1	CASTWDRGSYEQYF	TGTGCCAGCACCTGGGACAGGGGATCCTACGAGCAGTACTTC
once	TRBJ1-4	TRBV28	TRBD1	CASSLDRTGYEKLFF	TGTGCCAGCAGTTTGGACAGGACAGGGTATGAAAAACTGTTTTTT
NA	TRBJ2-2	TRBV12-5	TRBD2	CASGLWGLAWELFF	TGTGCTAGTGGTTTGTGGGGACTAGCGTGGGAGCTGTTTTTT
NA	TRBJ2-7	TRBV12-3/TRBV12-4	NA	CASSLTGSEQYF	TGTGCCAGCAGTTTAACCGGGTCCGAGCAGTACTTC
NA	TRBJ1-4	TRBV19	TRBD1	CASSPSTGGNEKLFF	TGTGCCAGTAGTCCCTCAACAGGGGGCAATGAAAAACTGTTTTTT
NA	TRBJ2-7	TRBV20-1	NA	CSASGGFLIEQYF	TGCAGTGCTAGTGGAGGGTTTCTCATCGAGCAGTACTTC
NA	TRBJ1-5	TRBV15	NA	CATSRDTDQPQHF	TGTGCCACCAGCAGAGACACAGACCAGCCCCAGCATTTT
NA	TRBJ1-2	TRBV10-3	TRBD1	CAISEGQGANYGYTF	TGTGCCATCAGTGAGGGACAGGGGGCGAACTATGGCTACACCTTC
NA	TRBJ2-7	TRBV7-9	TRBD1	CASSLGTGHEQYF	TGTGCCAGCAGCTTAGGGACAGGGCACGAGCAGTACTTC
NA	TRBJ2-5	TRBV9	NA	CASSPGAQPVQETQYF	TGTGCCAGCAGCCCTGGGGCCCAACCGGTCCAAGAGACCCAGTACTTC
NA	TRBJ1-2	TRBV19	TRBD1	CASSIGPGGGPAYGYTF	TGTGCCAGTAGTATCGGCCCAGGGGGCGGCCCTGCCTATGGCTACACCTTC